This T cell receptor beta chain emerged from a study of blood T cell repertoires in COVID-19. Across the whole study: The United States, Italy and Spain provided the acute and convalescent COVID-19 samples. From T cells, B-cell-depleted T cells, or PBMCs came the material, which was cDNA or gDNA.

The CDR3 sequence is 14 residues long. Seattle patient enrollment occurred during active infection, with longitudinal follow-up thereafter. How the authors handled the data: Amplification from reference gene primers served as the basis for estimated nucleated cell counts. Sequenced by immunoSEQ multiplex PCR; TCRdb stores in-frame clones only, minus some. D and trimming come from the DNA, and the V and J calls and clone size come from that table. The sample consists of approximately 500,000 clones, approximately 91% of them appearing once. This clone was detected only a few times. The chain carries TRBV21-1 and TRBJ1-2; TRBD1 was called by the table and not checked on the DNA. TRBV21-1 is recorded as a pseudogene. This receptor was obtained from a woman in her forties or fifties with COVID-19, enrolled during active disease. The sequencing sample was made of peripheral blood. CDR3 region: CASSKGGSNYGYTF. The CDR3 DNA follows: TGTGCCAGCAGCAAAGGGGGCAGTAACTATGGCTACACCTTC.